These 18 T cell receptor beta chains were sequenced from one sample in a study of somatic mutations in cytotoxic T cells in rheumatoid arthritis. The protocol was immunoSEQ multiplex PCR, while the TCRdb copy is restricted to in-frame clones and leaves out a portion. The sample has about 3,300 clones; around 88% are singletons. The sequenced sample was CD8+ T cells sorted from blood. Receptors were obtained from a woman aged 50 to 65 with rheumatoid arthritis.

A single count supports this clone. The chain recombines TRBV20-1 with TRBJ1-1; D not resolved. The CDR3 sequence is 10 residues long. Germline-derived CDR1 and CDR2 are DFQATT and SNEGSKA (reference sequence). V lost 0 bases, J lost 14 bases, and 10 bases lay in between. CDR3 nucleotide sequence: TGCAGTGCTAGAGATCGAGCGGACTTCTTT. It is translated as CSARDRADFF.

The V call is TRBV27, the J call TRBJ2-7, with 7 bases that match TRBD1. Trimming removed 5 bases from V and 2 bases from J; junction bases left unmatched: 6. CDR3 length equals 14 residues. Germline V CDR1 and CDR2: MNHEY, SMNVEV (reference sequence). The CDR3 loop is CASSITGTAYEQYF. The CDR3 DNA reads as TGTGCCAGCAGTATAACTGGGACAGCCTACGAGCAGTACTTC.

The rearrangement uses TRBV6-5 and TRBJ1-1; 7 nucleotides align to TRBD1. V was pared by 4 bases and J by 0 bases, with 2 bases of the junction left unmatched. The CDR3 has 14 amino acids. Germline CDR1 reads MNHEY; CDR2 reads SVGAGI. The CDR3, as DNA: TGTGCCAGCAGTTCAGGGGGACTGAACACTGAAGCTTTCTTT. Residues: CASSSGGLNTEAFF.

The CDR3 DNA is TGTGCCAGCAGTCCCCCTCTTGGGACTAGCGGTTACGAGCAGTACTTC. Translating gives CASSPPLGTSGYEQYF. The chain recombines TRBV28 with TRBJ2-7; 11 nucleotides agree with TRBD2. This CDR3 comprises 16 residues. The trim removed 5 bases at V and 4 bases at J, leaving 10 bases unmatched. CDR1 and CDR2 (germline): MDHEN, SYDVKM.

The chain carries TRBV6-5 and TRBJ2-5; D uncertain. V was trimmed by 0 bases and J by 5 bases, leaving 10 bases between them. The length of the CDR3 is 14 residues. Germline loops: CDR1 MNHEY, CDR2 SVGAGI. As DNA, the CDR3 is TGTGCCAGCAGTTACTCATTGGGCCTGGAGACCCAGTACTTC. Protein product: CASSYSLGLETQYF.

The chain carries TRBV7-9 and TRBJ1-1; weak D call: TRBD1 (6 bases). The CDR3 spans 12 residues. Deletions cut 5 bases from V and 5 bases from J, with 9 bases between. The germline V gene encodes CDR1 SEHNR and CDR2 FQNEAQ (reference sequence). This CDR3 is CASSAGVTEAFF. The CDR3 bases are TGTGCCAGCAGCGCAGGGGTTACTGAAGCTTTCTTT. Based on the CDR3 plus reference TRBV7-9 and TRBJ1-1, the full variable domain is DTGVSQNPRHKITKRGQNVTFRCDPISEHNRLYWYRQTLGQGPEFLTYFQNEAQLEKSRLLSDRFSAERPKGSFSTLEIQRTEQGDSAMYLCASSAGVTEAFFGQGTRLTVV.

The chain joins TRBV29-1 to TRBJ2-1, with no clear D. The V gene lost 6 bases and the J gene lost 6 bases, with 9 bases spanning the gap. The CDR3 contains 11 residues. Germline assignment: CDR1 SQVTM and CDR2 ANQGSEA. This chain's CDR3 is CSVLYVNEQFF. CDR3 nucleotides: TGCAGCGTGCTCTACGTCAATGAGCAGTTCTTC.

This chain joins TRBV9 and TRBJ2-2; the match to TRBD1 covers 8 bases. Germline CDR1 and CDR2: SGDLS and YYNGEE. CDR3 length equals 16 residues. Losses at the gene ends were 3 bases for V and 3 bases for J; bases not matched to a gene: 7. CDR3 DNA: TGTGCCAGCAGCGACCCAGGGGGCACTCACACCGGGGAGCTGTTTTTT. Translated: CASSDPGGTHTGELFF.

CDR3 region: CASSNRWDYEQYF. The CDR3, as DNA: TGTGCCAGCAGCAACAGGTGGGACTACGAGCAGTACTTC. The chain uses TRBV7-9 and TRBJ2-7, with D maybe TRBD1 (5 bases). Germline V lookup: CDR1 SEHNR, CDR2 FQNEAQ (reference sequence). This CDR3 spans 13 amino acids. Trimming pared 5 bases from V and 3 bases from J, leaving 11 bases between.

This chain uses TRBV2 with TRBJ2-7; 11 bases map to TRBD1. CDR3 length equals 16 residues. The V and J ends lost 6 bases and 3 bases, in that order; junction bases with no gene match: 10. Germline values: CDR1 SNHLY, CDR2 FYNNEI. CDR3 in amino acids: CASSQFGTGGGYEQYF. Here the CDR3 DNA reads TGTGCCAGCAGCCAATTTGGGACAGGGGGAGGCTACGAGCAGTACTTC.

The chain uses TRBV7-9 and TRBJ2-7; the match to TRBD2 covers 9 bases. The CDR3 is made up of 16 amino acids. Germline-derived CDR1 and CDR2 are SEHNR and FQNEAQ (reference sequence). V was clipped by 5 bases and J by 2 bases; unmatched bases: 10. The CDR3 region has the DNA TGTGCCAGCAGCCAACTGACTAGCGGTCAAACCTACGAGCAGTACTTC. It translates to CASSQLTSGQTYEQYF.

The rearrangement links TRBV6-1 to TRBJ2-2, with 8 bases aligning to TRBD1. The CDR3 totals 16 residues. V lost 2 bases and J lost 2; bases outside the gene matches: 4. The germline CDR1 and CDR2 sequences are MNHNS and SASEGT. For the CDR3, the DNA is TGTGCCAGCAGTGAACTGGGACAGGCCAACACCGGGGAGCTGTTTTTT. Its translation: CASSELGQANTGELFF.

The rearrangement joins TRBV28 to TRBJ1-1; 9 bases are shared with TRBD1. CDR1 MDHEN and CDR2 SYDVKM come from the germline V gene. The junction had 2 bases not matched to a gene; V was cut back by 2 bases and J by 4 bases. The length of the CDR3 is 14 residues. The CDR3 is CASSLETGGTEAFF. CDR3 sequence (DNA): TGTGCCAGCAGTTTAGAGACAGGGGGCACTGAAGCTTTCTTT.

As DNA, the CDR3 is TGTGCCAGCAGCTGGGACAGGCCTCCGAACGAGCAGTACTTC. The encoded protein is CASSWDRPPNEQYF. The gene calls are TRBV7-2 and TRBJ2-7; 8 bases fit TRBD1. The CDR3 length is 14 residues. V shed 4 bases and J 5 bases; nucleotides not matched to a gene: 7. Germline V gene data show CDR1 as SGHTA and CDR2 as FQGNSA.

The chain is built from TRBV9 and TRBJ1-1; D call uncertain. CDR3 size: 16 residues. Germline lookup yields CDR1 SGDLS and CDR2 YYNGEE. V gave up 4 bases and J gave up 1 base, with 17 bases separating them. This CDR3 reads CASSLHPLGQNTEAFF. The CDR3 bases are TGTGCCAGCAGCCTCCACCCCCTTGGGCAGAACACTGAAGCTTTCTTT.

The chain has TRBV28 and TRBJ2-5, with 12 bases lining up with TRBD2. The end of the DNA is better explained by TRBJ2-7, so the J call may be wrong. The CDR3 is made up of 17 amino acids. Germline CDR1 and CDR2: MDHEN and SYDVKM. The DNA of the CDR3 is TGTGCCAGCAGTCCCGAAAGTCTAGCGGGAGGGCCATACGAGCAGTACTTC. It translates to CASSPESLAGGPYEQYF.

The chain uses TRBV10-3 and TRBJ2-2; TRBD1 is a possible D gene (6 bases). The CDR3 runs 14 residues. Germline V gene sequence: CDR1 ENHRY, CDR2 SYGVKD. Between the trimmed V and J ends, which lost 5 bases and 1 base, there was a span of 8 bases. CDR3 sequence (DNA): TGTGCCATCAGTCCGACAGGGAACACCGGGGAGCTGTTTTTT. Protein sequence: CAISPTGNTGELFF.

The chain combines TRBV11-1 with TRBJ2-7; 11 nucleotides match TRBD2. Germline lookup yields CDR1 SGHAT and CDR2 FQDESV (reference sequence). J gave up 6 bases and V 5 bases, and 6 bases lay outside the gene matches. The CDR3 loop spans 14 amino acids. As DNA, the CDR3 is TGTGCCAGCAGCCCCGGGACTAGCGGTGGCGAGCAGTACTTC. It is translated as CASSPGTSGGEQYF.